The T cell receptor beta chain described here comes from a study of blood T cell repertoires in COVID-19. The CDR3 runs to 15 residues. Trimming removed 5 bases at V and 2 bases at J, with 16 bases between. CDR1 and CDR2 (germline): MNHEY, SVGAGI. In the original workflow: Reference gene primers were amplified, and this amplification served to estimate nucleated cell counts. Method: immunoSEQ multiplex PCR; TCRdb's copy keeps in-frame clones and lacks some. V and J calls and clone size are those listed in that table; D and trimming were worked out from the DNA. The sample contains around 40,000 clones, roughly 89% of which appear only once.

The V gene is TRBV6-5, the J gene TRBJ2-7; possibly TRBD1 for D (7 bases). The sequence was obtained from a man between 45 and 60 years old with active COVID-19. The sequencing input was peripheral blood. CDR3 bases: TGTGCCAGCAGTCGGAGGGGGCCGACGACCTACGAGCAGTACTTC. This translates into CASSRRGPTTYEQYF.